Included here is one TCR beta chain sequence, with context. Its antigen is unidentified. TCRdb re-called the reads with MiXCR, one entry per CDR3 protein. The sample includes about 740,000 distinct CDR3 sequences, 35% to 40% of them seen just once. The source of the sample is a study of T cell repertoires in cytomegalovirus infection. In the study overall: A matching HLA type, together with CMV infection, was signaled by public TCR beta signatures. Notes on the study in general: The cumulative frequency of public TCR beta families identified carriers of CMV plus the relevant HLA. CMV-specific TCR beta clonotypes restricted by HLA-C were the ones dominating the ex vivo response.

Deletions cut 4 bases from V and 0 bases from J, with 15 bases between. The CDR3 spans 16 residues. The chain employs TRBV12-3 or TRBV12-4 and TRBJ1-1; maybe TRBD1 (5 bases). The specimen sequenced was PBMCs. The receptor was isolated from a human donor in good health (CMV status not recorded). Some clones in this sample may be carry-over from other donors' samples. Written as DNA, the CDR3 is TGTGCCAGCAGTTCCTCCGGGGGGATCATGAACACTGAAGCTTTCTTT. It is translated as CASSSSGGIMNTEAFF.